Presented here are 25 T cell receptor beta chains from one specimen sequenced in a study of brain T cells in children with intractable seizures. TCRdb keeps only in-frame clones here, not all; method: immunoSEQ multiplex PCR. The sample lists about 76,000 clones, approximately 94% occurring once. The sequences come from peripheral blood, collected at surgery. All receptors come from a boy under three years old with tuberous sclerosis and intractable seizures.

This sequence joins TRBV10-3 and TRBJ2-2; D is undetermined. From germline, CDR1 is ENHRY and CDR2 SYGVKD. Trimming took 4 bases from V and 7 from J, leaving 10 bases between them. The CDR3 loop spans 13 amino acids. The CDR3 coding sequence is TGTGCCATCAGTGTTGAGCTTGACGGGGAGCTGTTTTTT. Its translation is CAISVELDGELFF.

This chain joins TRBV11-2 and TRBJ2-1; 9 nucleotides line up with TRBD1. The CDR3 extends over 19 amino acids. Germline loops: CDR1 SGHAT, CDR2 FQNNGV. V was clipped by 6 bases and J by 0 bases; unmatched bases: 15. The CDR3 loop is CASRKKGLDRGSSYNEQFF. The DNA for the CDR3 is TGTGCCAGCAGAAAAAAGGGGCTAGACAGGGGGAGCTCCTACAATGAGCAGTTCTTC. Variable domain in full (rest from reference TRBV11-2 and TRBJ2-1): EAGVAQSPRYKIIEKRQSVAFWCNPISGHATLYWYQQILGQGPKLLIQFQNNGVVDDSQLPKDRFSAERLKGVDSTLKIQPAKLEDSAVYLCASRKKGLDRGSSYNEQFFGPGTRLTVL.

The V call is TRBV7-6, the J call TRBJ2-3; no clear D. Per the germline V gene, CDR1 is SGHVS and CDR2 is FNYEAQ. The CDR3 has 15 residues. Trimming removed 2 bases from V and 0 bases from J, with 9 bases in between. Here the CDR3 DNA reads TGTGCCAGCAGCTTATCTCCCGGGAGCACAGATACGCAGTATTTT. Amino acid sequence: CASSLSPGSTDTQYF.

This clone was found a few times. The rearrangement joins TRBV9 to TRBJ2-1, with no clear D. V gave up 4 bases and J gave up 6 bases, with 14 bases separating them. CDR1 and CDR2 (germline): SGDLS, YYNGEE. The CDR3 has 14 residues. The CDR3: CASSPSGSVNEQFF. CDR3 nucleotide sequence: TGTGCCAGCAGCCCCTCGGGTAGTGTCAATGAGCAGTTCTTC.

The genes are TRBV13 and TRBJ2-7, with 10 positions matching TRBD1. Germline V CDR1 and CDR2: PRHDT, FYEKMQ (reference sequence). Germline trimming cut 3 bases from V and 3 bases from J; bases unmatched to any gene: 5. This CDR3 has 15 residues. CDR3 bases: TGTGCCAGCAGCTTCGGGACAGGGGAGGACTACGAGCAGTACTTC. This codes for CASSFGTGEDYEQYF.

J is TRBJ2-1 and V is TRBV7-8; 11 bases line up with TRBD2. The V gene's germline CDR1 is SGHVS and CDR2 FQNEAQ. The CDR3 is 17 residues long. V trimming: 5 bases; J trimming: 4 bases; junction bases outside the gene matches: 10. CDR3 protein: CASSLSPGLAVYNEQFF. The CDR3 region has the DNA TGTGCCAGCAGCCTATCACCGGGACTAGCGGTTTACAATGAGCAGTTCTTC.

This clone appeared once. CDR3 in DNA: TGTGCCAGCAGTCACAGGGAAACCTACAATGAGCAGTTCTTC. This translates into CASSHRETYNEQFF. The chain carries TRBV6-5 and TRBJ2-1; a possible D gene is TRBD1 (6 bases). Looked up from germline, CDR1 is MNHEY and CDR2 is SVGAGI. Trimming removed 5 bases from V and 2 bases from J, with 10 bases in between. This CDR3 has 14 residues.

The V call is TRBV7-8, the J call TRBJ1-6; 7 nucleotides line up with TRBD1. CDR1 is SGHVS and CDR2 is FQNEAQ in the germline V gene. V shed 3 bases, J shed 6 bases, and the junction held 5 bases outside the gene matches. The CDR3 is made up of 15 amino acids. The CDR3 DNA reads as TGTGCCAGCAGCTTGTCGGACAGGACTAATTCACCCCTCCACTTT. Translation: CASSLSDRTNSPLHF. Based on the CDR3 plus reference TRBV7-8 and TRBJ1-6, the full variable domain is GAGVSQSPRYKVAKRGQDVALRCDPISGHVSLFWYQQALGQGPEFLTYFQNEAQLDKSGLPSDRFFAERPEGSVSTLKIQRTQQEDSAVYLCASSLSDRTNSPLHFGNGTRLTVT.

This rearrangement joins TRBV5-3 to TRBJ2-2; TRBD2 aligns across 10 bases. TRBV5-3 qualifies as an ORF whose function is uncertain. The CDR3 is 16 amino acids. V gave up 4 bases and J gave up 3 bases; unmatched junction bases: 6. CDR3 in amino acids: CARSNRGLADTGELFF. CDR3 in DNA: TGTGCCAGAAGCAACCGAGGACTAGCGGACACCGGGGAGCTGTTTTTT.

The chain couples TRBV11-2 to TRBJ1-1; D gene ambiguous. The V end was cut by 5 bases, the J end by 5 bases, with 12 bases between. Germline V gives CDR1 SGHAT, CDR2 FQNNGV. This CDR3 contains 13 residues. The CDR3 protein is CASSPSGVTEAFF. CDR3 DNA sequence: TGTGCCAGCAGCCCCAGCGGGGTGACTGAAGCTTTCTTT.

The chain employs TRBV4-1 and TRBJ1-1; D remains ambiguous. Deletions cut 2 bases from V and 8 bases from J, with 12 bases between. The germline CDR1 and CDR2 sequences are MGHRA and YSYEKL. This CDR3 region has 13 residues. CDR3 in amino acids: CASSQFVREEAFF. In DNA form, the CDR3 reads TGCGCCAGCAGCCAATTTGTCAGAGAAGAAGCTTTCTTT.

V usage is TRBV2 and J usage is TRBJ2-3, with 11 positions matching TRBD2. CDR3 length: 15 amino acids. After removal of 4 bases from V and 0 bases from J, the junction contained 0 bases not matched to a gene. The V gene's germline CDR1 is SNHLY and CDR2 FYNNEI. The CDR3 DNA reads as TGTGCCAGCAGTGGGACTAGCGGGAGCACAGATACGCAGTATTTT. This translates into CASSGTSGSTDTQYF.

The chain is built from TRBV7-9 and TRBJ2-1; 9 bases fit TRBD2. The length of the CDR3 is 17 residues. V gave up 4 bases and J gave up 4 bases; unmatched junction bases: 11. The V gene's germline CDR1 is SEHNR and CDR2 FQNEAQ (reference sequence). CDR3: CASSSTIAGEPYNEQFF. The CDR3 DNA reads TGTGCCAGCAGCTCGACTATAGCGGGGGAGCCTTACAATGAGCAGTTCTTC.

V usage is TRBV7-3 and J usage is TRBJ1-6; D uncertain. The CDR3 is 14 residues long. V was pared by 9 bases and J by 10 bases, with 19 bases between. Per the germline V gene, CDR1 is SGHTA and CDR2 is FQGTGA. This chain's CDR3 is CASSPVGKGSPLHF. CDR3 DNA: TGTGCCAGTTCCCCGGTCGGGAAGGGATCACCCCTCCACTTT.

The chain recombines TRBV30 with TRBJ1-5, with a tentative D call TRBD1 (6 bases). The CDR3 has 13 amino acids. The germline V gene has CDR1 GTSNPN and CDR2 SVGIG (reference sequence). V lost 1 base to trimming and J lost 5 bases, with 9 bases between them. In nucleotides, the CDR3 is TGTGCCTGGAGTGAAGGGGGTGATCAGCCCCAGCATTTT. This codes for CAWSEGGDQPQHF.

V usage is TRBV7-9 and J usage is TRBJ1-5, with unresolved D. The CDR3 contains 13 residues. Trimming took off 3 bases at V and 3 bases at J, with 6 bases between the two ends. From germline, CDR1 is SEHNR and CDR2 FQNEAQ (reference sequence). CDR3 residues: CASSFGHNQPQHF. CDR3 nucleotide sequence: TGTGCCAGCAGCTTTGGGCACAATCAGCCCCAGCATTTT.

The J gene is TRBJ2-5, the V gene TRBV2; D might be TRBD2 (5 bases). V shed 3 bases and J shed 1 base, with 12 bases lying between them. From germline, CDR1 is SNHLY and CDR2 FYNNEI. This CDR3 is 15 amino acids long. CDR3 DNA sequence: TGTGCCAGCAGTGATAGAAGCGGCATCCAAGAGACCCAGTACTTC. Amino acid sequence: CASSDRSGIQETQYF.

The gene calls are TRBV6-6 and TRBJ1-2; D ambiguous. CDR1 MNHNY and CDR2 SVGAGI come from the germline V gene (reference sequence). The CDR3 is 16 amino acids. V lost 10 bases, J lost 4 bases, and 25 bases lay in between. For the CDR3, the DNA is TGTGCCATCAAAGTTCTCCATCAGGTTGGAGGCTATGGCTACACCTTC. Its translation is CAIKVLHQVGGYGYTF.

The chain employs TRBV7-2 and TRBJ1-2, with D maybe TRBD1 (6 bases). V was cut by 5 bases and J by 4 bases, with 11 bases left in between. This CDR3 comprises 13 residues. Germline CDR1 SGHTA, CDR2 FQGNSA. This CDR3 reads CASSVDSLYGYTF. CDR3 in DNA: TGTGCCAGCAGCGTGGACAGCCTCTATGGCTACACCTTC.

This clone came up once. The chain combines TRBV7-9 with TRBJ1-4; D is possibly TRBD1 (5 bases). Germline V CDR1 and CDR2: SEHNR, FQNEAQ (reference sequence). Trimming left V 5 bases short and J 4 bases short, with 17 bases between. CDR3 length equals 16 residues. CDR3: CASSRIGEGVNEKLFF. In nucleotides, the CDR3 is TGTGCCAGCAGCCGGATAGGGGAAGGAGTTAATGAAAAACTGTTTTTT.

The V call is TRBV14, the J call TRBJ1-6; 7 nucleotides match TRBD1. The V and J ends lost 2 bases and 8 bases, in that order; junction bases with no gene match: 12. Germline V lookup: CDR1 SGHDN, CDR2 FVKESK. CDR3 length: 17 residues. The CDR3 region is CASSQLRPRDRDSPLHF. In DNA form, the CDR3 reads TGTGCCAGCAGCCAACTGAGGCCCCGGGACAGAGATTCACCCCTCCACTTT.

The V and J genes are TRBV5-1 and TRBJ2-3, with 7 positions matching TRBD2. The CDR3 loop spans 13 amino acids. The ends lost 7 bases at V and 5 bases at J; junction bases unmatched: 7. Germline CDR1 reads SGHRS; CDR2 reads YFSETQ. CDR3 sequence reads: CASGDGRIDTQYF. The CDR3 DNA sequence: TGCGCCAGCGGAGACGGGAGGATAGATACGCAGTATTTT.

The chain couples TRBV15 to TRBJ1-1; the D is unclear. V was clipped by 1 base and J by 5 bases, with 5 bases between them. The CDR3 consists of 12 residues. CDR1 and CDR2 (germline): LNHNV, YYDKDF (reference sequence). CDR3 amino acids: CATSRVGTEAFF. The DNA for the CDR3 is TGTGCCACCAGCAGAGTTGGGACTGAAGCTTTCTTT.

This clone was seen a single time. The CDR3 nucleotides read TGTGCCAGCAGTTACACTAGAACCTACGAGCAGTACTTC. It codes for CASSYTRTYEQYF. V gene TRBV6-5 combines with J gene TRBJ2-7, with D perhaps matching TRBD2 (5 bases). Germline V gene data show CDR1 as MNHEY and CDR2 as SVGAGI. Trimming took off 2 bases at V and 2 bases at J, with 7 bases between the two ends. This CDR3 has 13 residues.

V and J are TRBV7-2 and TRBJ1-2, with D unclear. The CDR3 consists of 15 residues. Germline values: CDR1 SGHTA, CDR2 FQGNSA. Trimming took off 5 bases at V and 6 bases at J, with 19 bases between the two ends. CDR3 nucleotides: TGTGCCAGCAGCCCTGGTCTCAGCTCCTATAATGGCTACACCTTC. Translation: CASSPGLSSYNGYTF. The full variable domain, rest sourced from reference TRBV7-2 and TRBJ1-2, is GAGVSQSPSNKVTEKGKDVELRCDPISGHTALYWYRQSLGQGLEFLIYFQGNSAPDKSGLPSDRFSAERTGGSVSTLTIQRTQQEDSAVYLCASSPGLSSYNGYTFGSGTRLTVV.